This T cell receptor beta chain comes out of a study of cytomegalovirus exposure and HLA in healthy donors. Study findings and constraints: Reports state that TCR beta sequences accurately predicted most subjects' HLA-A and HLA-B alleles.

The PCR used 60 Vbeta and 13 Jbeta primers. Data came from immunoSEQ multiplex PCR; TCRdb stores just in-frame clones and leaves some out. Seen here are more than 95,000 clones, approximately 80% observed once, and the top ten hold about 3%. This clone was seen more than once but under ten times. Its antigen is not identified. The germline V gene has CDR1 SNHLY and CDR2 FYNNEI. The CDR3 extends over 16 amino acids. The V and J ends lost 1 base and 0 bases, in that order; junction bases with no gene match: 6. The sequence derives from a man aged 25-45 years in good health and CMV-seronegative. What was sequenced was PBMCs. V is TRBV2 and J is TRBJ2-7, with TRBD2 matching over 7 bases. CDR3 sequence: CASSEGLRGSSYEQYF. CDR3 nucleotides: TGTGCCAGCAGTGAAGGGTTGCGGGGGAGCTCCTACGAGCAGTACTTC.